Listed below are T cell receptor beta chains from one sample, sequenced in a study of cytomegalovirus exposure and HLA in healthy donors. The assay was immunoSEQ multiplex PCR, and TCRdb's table has in-frame clones only and misses some. Recorded for this sample: under 130,000 clones. The source material was PBMCs. All receptors come from a middle-aged man in good health and CMV-seronegative. Each CDR3 is given with its conserved first and last residue. The D gene is left open where the match is weak.

V gene	D gene	J gene	CDR3 length	CDR3 DNA	CDR3 protein
TRBV9	-	TRBJ2-5	15	TGTGCCAGCAGCTACCTGGGGGGGCCAAGGGAGACCCAGTACTTC	CASSYLGGPRETQYF
TRBV6-6	TRBD1	TRBJ2-1	16	TGTGCCAGCAGTTACTCGCGAGGGGGCATATGGAATGAGCAGTTCTTC	CASSYSRGGIWNEQFF
TRBV5-1	-	TRBJ1-6	15	TGCGCCAGCAGCTTGGAGGGGGTTTCTTATTCACCCCTCCACTTT	CASSLEGVSYSPLHF
TRBV19	TRBD1	TRBJ2-5	12	TGTGCCAGTAGTAATAGGGGGCAGATCCAGTACTTC	CASSNRGQIQYF
TRBV6-1	-	TRBJ1-1	16	TGTGCCAGCAGTGAACGGGTAGGGGGTGGGAACACTGAAGCTTTCTTT	CASSERVGGGNTEAFF
TRBV4-2	TRBD2	TRBJ2-5	15	TGTGCCAGCAGCCAAGGTGATAGCGGGGAGGGGACCCAGTACTTC	CASSQGDSGEGTQYF
TRBV5-4	TRBD2	TRBJ2-1	15	TGTGCCAGCAGCTTCCAGGCCCCGGGGGGCAATGAGCAGTTCTTC	CASSFQAPGGNEQFF
TRBV5-5	-	TRBJ1-2	16	TGTGCCAGCAGCTTGGCCTTTTTACCCAGTTCCTATGGCTACACCTTC	CASSLAFLPSSYGYTF
TRBV5-6	TRBD1	TRBJ1-6	15	TGTGCCAGCAAGTTGACAGGGGACTATAATTCACCCCTCCACTTT	CASKLTGDYNSPLHF
TRBV7-2	-	TRBJ1-4	14	TGTGCCAGCAGCTTAGTTCAGAGGAGTGGAAAACTGTTTTTT	CASSLVQRSGKLFF
TRBV2	-	TRBJ2-5	14	TGTGCCAGCAGTGATAGTGCGACTCAAGAGACCCAGTACTTC	CASSDSATQETQYF
TRBV11-2	-	TRBJ2-7	13	TGTGCCAGCAGCCCATCGGAGGGATACGAGCAGTACTTC	CASSPSEGYEQYF
TRBV6-1	-	TRBJ2-3	13	TGTGCCAGCAGTTTTGAGAGAGCAGATACGCAGTATTTT	CASSFERADTQYF
TRBV13	-	TRBJ2-7	16	TGTGCCAGCAGCTTAGGCGGGGGGCAAATTCTCTACGAGCAGTACTTC	CASSLGGGQILYEQYF
TRBV7-6	TRBD2	TRBJ2-2	14	TGTGCCAGCAGCTTACGGGGGGTTACCGGGGAGCTGTTTTTT	CASSLRGVTGELFF
TRBV19	TRBD1	TRBJ1-5	16	TGTGCCAGTAGTGCAACCGGGACAGGGTTACCTCAGCCCCAGCATTTT	CASSATGTGLPQPQHF
TRBV2	-	TRBJ1-2	12	TGTGCCAGCAGTGGCAGGTACTATGGCTACACCTTC	CASSGRYYGYTF
TRBV6-5	-	TRBJ1-1	12	TGTGCCAGCAGCTTCCGTAACACTGAAGCTTTCTTT	CASSFRNTEAFF
TRBV15	-	TRBJ1-1	15	TGTGCCACCAGCAGAGATTCAGCGGCGAACACTGAAGCTTTCTTT	CATSRDSAANTEAFF
TRBV13	TRBD1	TRBJ1-6	14	TGTGCCAGCAGCTTGGGACAGGCTCCCTCACCCCTCCACTTT	CASSLGQAPSPLHF
TRBV30	TRBD1	TRBJ2-7	12	TGTGCCTGGGGGACAGGCCCATACGAGCAGTACTTC	CAWGTGPYEQYF
TRBV6-6	TRBD1	TRBJ1-5	15	TGTGCCAGCAGCGCCGGGACAGGGAGCAATCAGCCCCAGCATTTT	CASSAGTGSNQPQHF
TRBV10-3	-	TRBJ2-5	13	TGTGCCATCAGTGAGTCGACTCTGGAGACCCAGTACTTC	CAISESTLETQYF
TRBV7-2	-	TRBJ2-7	15	TGTGCCAGCAGCTTAGTCAGGGTAGCCCCCTACGAGCAGTACTTC	CASSLVRVAPYEQYF
TRBV11-2	-	TRBJ2-5	15	TGTGCCAGCAGCCGAACCCCCAGAGGGCAAGAGACCCAGTACTTC	CASSRTPRGQETQYF
TRBV4-3	-	TRBJ2-1	11	TGCGCCAGCAGCCGTGGGGCAGAGCAGTTCTTC	CASSRGAEQFF